This TCR beta chain originates from a study of blood T cell repertoires in COVID-19. This study enrolled people aged roughly 18 to 90 from around 26 US geographic areas. Allocation to cohorts depended on clinical history reported by the participants. Repertoires were generated with immunoSEQ multiplex PCR, while TCRdb's copy carries only in-frame clones and drops some. The sample records roughly 250,000 clones, 80% to 90% being singletons. Trimming stripped 6 bases from V and 0 bases from J, with 14 bases between. CDR3 length equals 15 residues. The germline V gene encodes CDR1 SEHNR and CDR2 FQNEAQ (reference sequence).

The chain carries TRBV7-9 and TRBJ1-1, with TRBD1 as a possible D gene (5 bases). This TCR came from a young woman who had recovered from COVID-19. Sequenced sample: PBMCs or T cells enriched from blood (not recorded which). As DNA, the CDR3 is TGTGCCAGCAGTTTACGAGACAGCATGAACACTGAAGCTTTCTTT. Encoded protein: CASSLRDSMNTEAFF.